This T cell receptor (beta chain) was captured by sequencing in a study of CD8 T cells in Susac syndrome. Study observations and caveats: The study acknowledged a relatively small number of individuals in its TCR sequencing and HLA analysis.

Sequencing targeted TCR beta in blood CD8+ and CD4+ T cells. The TEMRA cells underwent FACS enrichment, while the CD8+ and CD4+ T cells underwent negative isolation. The RNA, roughly 0.45 to 1 ug, was put through reverse transcription using random hexamers. Amplification of TCR beta CDR3 across 54 Vbeta and 13 Jbeta was performed with immunoSEQ multiplex PCR. One entry per CDR3 protein, called by TCRdb with MiXCR from the immunoSEQ multiplex PCR reads. The sample lists around 130,000 distinct CDR3 sequences, approximately 95% occurring once. Worth noting for this clonotype: Antigen unknown.

This clonotype originated in a human donor with multiple sclerosis. The sequenced sample consisted of CD4+ T cells from PBMCs.

CDR3 residues: CATSDPGQGADNEQFF. In DNA, the CDR3 is TGTGCCACCAGTGATCCCGGACAGGGGGCGGACAATGAGCAGTTCTTC. V is TRBV24-1 and J is TRBJ2-1; 11 bases map to TRBD1. Germline lookup yields CDR1 KGHDR and CDR2 SFDVKD. The ends lost 3 bases at V and 5 bases at J; junction bases unmatched: 5. CDR3 length: 16 amino acids.